This is a list of T cell receptor beta chains from one sample in a study of T cells in Graves' hyperthyroidism and ophthalmopathy. TCRdb reprocessed the multiplex PCR reads with MiXCR, giving one entry per CDR3 protein. The sample lists fewer than 450,000 distinct CDR3 sequences, about 15% occurring once. Sequencing was performed on blood. These TCRs come from a woman aged 30 to 39 with Graves' hyperthyroidism that later progressed to Graves' ophthalmopathy. CDR3s include the opening cysteine and the closing phenylalanine or tryptophan. Fields, in order: V gene, D gene, clone size, J gene, CDR3 protein, CDR3 DNA. D genes are given only for firm matches. Only some rows state a clone size, as once, few, many or a class for expanded clones.

V: TRBV6-2/TRBV6-3
D: TRBD2
size: many
J: TRBJ2-7
CDR3: CASSYSWSSGGSYEQYF
DNA: TGTGCCAGCAGTTACTCGTGGTCTAGCGGGGGTTCCTACGAGCAGTACTTC

V: TRBV28
D: NA
size: many
J: TRBJ1-1
CDR3: CASSNWTVTSEAFF
DNA: TGTGCCAGCAGTAACTGGACTGTCACCTCTGAAGCTTTCTTT

V: TRBV7-9
D: TRBD2
size: NA
J: TRBJ2-5
CDR3: CASSLHLAGKYQETQYF
DNA: TGTGCCAGCAGCTTGCACTTAGCGGGAAAGTACCAAGAGACCCAGTACTTC

V: TRBV30
D: NA
size: few
J: TRBJ1-4
CDR3: CAWSTGSGEKLFF
DNA: TGTGCCTGGAGCACAGGGTCCGGTGAAAAACTGTTTTTT

V: TRBV7-9
D: TRBD1
size: NA
J: TRBJ2-3
CDR3: CASTQLDRATDTQYF
DNA: TGTGCCAGCACCCAATTGGACAGGGCCACAGATACGCAGTATTTT

V: TRBV7-8
D: NA
size: once
J: TRBJ2-7
CDR3: CASSLGVDYNEQYF
DNA: TGTGCCAGCAGCTTAGGGGTCGATTACAATGAGCAGTACTTC

V: TRBV20-1
D: NA
size: many
J: TRBJ2-5
CDR3: CSGHEGVGETQYF
DNA: TGCAGTGGGCACGAAGGAGTGGGAGAGACCCAGTACTTC

V: TRBV18
D: NA
size: many
J: TRBJ2-3
CDR3: CASSLGTLPPDTQYF
DNA: TGTGCCAGCTCGCTGGGGACACTGCCTCCAGATACGCAGTATTTT

V: TRBV10-3
D: NA
size: NA
J: TRBJ1-2
CDR3: CAINGGYYGYTF
DNA: TGTGCCATCAATGGGGGGTACTATGGCTACACCTTC

V: TRBV9
D: NA
size: few
J: TRBJ1-2
CDR3: CASSGSMMGAYGYTF
DNA: TGTGCCAGCAGCGGGAGCATGATGGGGGCCTATGGCTACACCTTC

V: TRBV6-2/TRBV6-3
D: NA
size: few
J: TRBJ2-1
CDR3: CASSYGGGAKLGYNEQFF
DNA: TGTGCCAGCAGTTACGGTGGGGGGGCGAAATTAGGCTACAATGAGCAGTTCTTC

V: TRBV4-1
D: NA
size: NA
J: TRBJ1-5
CDR3: CASSPDPRVWGNQPQHF
DNA: TGCGCCAGCAGCCCCGACCCCAGGGTGTGGGGCAATCAGCCCCAGCATTTT

V: TRBV15
D: TRBD1
size: many
J: TRBJ1-6
CDR3: CATSRVGRGPNSPLHF
DNA: TGTGCCACCAGCAGAGTTGGCAGGGGGCCGAATTCACCCCTCCACTTT

V: TRBV4-1
D: NA
size: few
J: TRBJ2-3
CDR3: CASSQVAGVTDTQYF
DNA: TGCGCCAGCAGCCAAGTAGCAGGGGTTACCGATACGCAGTATTTT

V: TRBV12-3/TRBV12-4
D: NA
size: many
J: TRBJ2-1
CDR3: CASRSTPGTEYNEQFF
DNA: TGTGCCAGCAGAAGCACTCCCGGGACGGAGTACAATGAGCAGTTCTTC

V: TRBV10-3
D: TRBD2
size: many
J: TRBJ2-1
CDR3: CATQKIAGAENEQFF
DNA: TGTGCCACGCAAAAGATAGCGGGGGCCGAGAATGAGCAGTTCTTC

V: TRBV4-2
D: TRBD2
size: NA
J: TRBJ2-5
CDR3: CASSQERGGQETQYF
DNA: TGTGCCAGCAGCCAAGAGCGGGGGGGCCAAGAGACCCAGTACTTC

V: TRBV5-8
D: NA
size: many
J: TRBJ2-7
CDR3: CASSLAGSRYAYEQYF
DNA: TGTGCCAGCAGCTTGGCGGGCAGCCGATATGCGTACGAGCAGTACTTC

V: TRBV6-4
D: NA
size: few
J: TRBJ2-7
CDR3: CASSVAGAVYEQYF
DNA: TGTGCCAGCAGTGTGGCAGGGGCGGTCTACGAGCAGTACTTC

V: TRBV4-1
D: NA
size: many
J: TRBJ2-5
CDR3: CASSLQRLQGRETQYF
DNA: TGCGCCAGCAGCCTCCAAAGGTTGCAGGGGCGAGAGACCCAGTACTTC

V: TRBV9
D: NA
size: few
J: TRBJ2-6
CDR3: CASSGGRVYTGANVLTF
DNA: TGTGCCAGCAGCGGGGGCAGGGTCTACACTGGGGCCAACGTCCTGACTTTC

V: TRBV18
D: NA
size: many
J: TRBJ1-4
CDR3: CASSGRKEKLFF
DNA: TGTGCCAGCTCAGGGAGGAAGGAAAAACTGTTTTTT

V: TRBV10-3
D: TRBD1
size: NA
J: TRBJ2-7
CDR3: CASGQDPCEQYF
DNA: TGTGCCTCCGGACAGGACCCCTGCGAGCAGTACTTC

V: TRBV6-2/TRBV6-3
D: TRBD1
size: many
J: TRBJ2-2
CDR3: CASSFYLTGGVRNTGELFF
DNA: TGTGCCAGCAGTTTCTACTTGACAGGGGGCGTTAGGAACACCGGGGAGCTGTTTTTT

V: TRBV5-1
D: NA
size: few
J: TRBJ2-3
CDR3: CATSHHSGTTDTQYF
DNA: TGCGCCACCTCCCACCATAGCGGCACCACAGATACGCAGTATTTT

V: TRBV24-1
D: NA
size: NA
J: TRBJ2-1
CDR3: CATSDGSWDNEQFF
DNA: TGTGCCACCAGTGACGGGAGTTGGGACAATGAGCAGTTCTTC

V: TRBV18
D: NA
size: many
J: TRBJ1-1
CDR3: CASSPVGDAEAFF
DNA: TGTGCCAGCTCACCAGTAGGCGACGCCGAAGCTTTCTTT

V: TRBV11-2
D: TRBD1
size: many
J: TRBJ1-2
CDR3: CASSLNADRGYGYTF
DNA: TGTGCCAGCAGCTTAAATGCGGACAGGGGGTATGGCTACACCTTC

V: TRBV6-2/TRBV6-3
D: TRBD1
size: many
J: TRBJ2-5
CDR3: CASSSDRGEETQYF
DNA: TGTGCCAGCAGTTCCGACAGGGGTGAAGAGACCCAGTACTTC

V: TRBV6-1
D: NA
size: many
J: TRBJ2-3
CDR3: CASEAWVSTDTQYF
DNA: TGTGCCAGCGAGGCGTGGGTGAGCACAGATACGCAGTATTTT

V: TRBV28
D: TRBD1
size: NA
J: TRBJ2-3
CDR3: CASSIGTGYKGGMQYF
DNA: TGTGCCAGCAGTATAGGGACAGGGTACAAGGGGGGTATGCAGTATTTT

V: TRBV27
D: TRBD2
size: few
J: TRBJ2-1
CDR3: CASSLAGLYNEQFF
DNA: TGTGCCAGCAGCCTAGCGGGACTCTACAATGAGCAGTTCTTC

V: TRBV12-3/TRBV12-4
D: NA
size: many
J: TRBJ1-6
CDR3: CASSSKTLGRPWSLGSYNSPLHF
DNA: TGTGCCAGCAGTTCCAAAACCCTGGGACGCCCGTGGAGTCTCGGCTCCTATAATTCACCCCTCCACTTT

V: TRBV2
D: NA
size: many
J: TRBJ1-6
CDR3: CASSAGSIYSPLHF
DNA: TGTGCCAGCAGTGCTGGGTCCATATATTCACCCCTCCACTTT

V: TRBV28
D: NA
size: many
J: TRBJ1-6
CDR3: CASSFRGWSSPLHF
DNA: TGTGCCAGCAGTTTTAGGGGGTGGTCTTCACCCCTCCACTTT

V: TRBV5-1
D: NA
size: few
J: TRBJ1-1
CDR3: CASSLDTGNTKAFF
DNA: TGCGCCAGCAGCTTGGATACAGGGAACACTAAAGCTTTCTTT

V: TRBV19
D: TRBD2
size: few
J: TRBJ2-5
CDR3: CASSTKGLAGHQETQYF
DNA: TGTGCCAGTAGTACGAAGGGACTAGCGGGACACCAAGAGACCCAGTACTTC

V: TRBV12-3/TRBV12-4
D: NA
size: NA
J: TRBJ1-5
CDR3: CASSLQEFNQPQHF
DNA: TGTGCCAGCAGTTTACAGGAATTTAATCAGCCCCAGCATTTT

V: TRBV10-3
D: NA
size: many
J: TRBJ2-7
CDR3: CAISEGGGGGYEQYF
DNA: TGTGCCATCAGTGAAGGAGGAGGGGGCGGCTACGAGCAGTACTTC

V: TRBV6-1
D: TRBD1
size: many
J: TRBJ1-1
CDR3: CASGQGAANTEAFF
DNA: TGTGCCAGCGGACAGGGGGCGGCGAACACTGAAGCTTTCTTT

V: TRBV11-2
D: NA
size: many
J: TRBJ2-7
CDR3: CASSLEWGPEYEQYF
DNA: TGTGCCAGCAGCTTAGAATGGGGCCCCGAATACGAGCAGTACTTC

V: TRBV15
D: NA
size: many
J: TRBJ1-4
CDR3: CATSRAGRQDEKLFF
DNA: TGTGCCACCAGCAGGGCAGGGCGACAGGATGAAAAACTGTTTTTT

V: TRBV29-1
D: NA
size: many
J: TRBJ1-2
CDR3: CSASDGKGDGYTF
DNA: TGCAGCGCTTCTGACGGAAAGGGAGATGGCTACACCTTC

V: TRBV30
D: NA
size: many
J: TRBJ2-7
CDR3: CAWSPGVSYEQYF
DNA: TGTGCCTGGAGCCCCGGGGTTTCCTACGAGCAGTACTTC

V: TRBV7-2
D: NA
size: many
J: TRBJ1-5
CDR3: CASSLAHLGNQPQHF
DNA: TGTGCCAGCAGCTTAGCGCATTTGGGCAATCAGCCCCAGCATTTT

V: TRBV7-9
D: NA
size: many
J: TRBJ1-1
CDR3: CASSLETVGEAFF
DNA: TGTGCCAGCAGCTTAGAGACAGTGGGTGAAGCTTTCTTT

V: TRBV10-3
D: NA
size: NA
J: TRBJ1-1
CDR3: CAISEKGLGTEAFF
DNA: TGTGCCATCAGTGAGAAGGGGTTGGGAACTGAAGCTTTCTTT

V: TRBV15
D: NA
size: NA
J: TRBJ2-7
CDR3: CATSRDRAGNEQYF
DNA: TGTGCCACCAGCAGAGATAGGGCAGGCAACGAGCAGTACTTC

V: TRBV19
D: TRBD1
size: many
J: TRBJ2-5
CDR3: CASSERDRVAETQYF
DNA: TGTGCCAGTAGTGAAAGGGACAGGGTGGCGGAGACCCAGTACTTC

V: TRBV12-3/TRBV12-4
D: TRBD1
size: many
J: TRBJ2-1
CDR3: CASSPGQLGYEQFF
DNA: TGTGCCAGCAGCCCGGGACAGCTAGGGTATGAGCAGTTCTTC

V: TRBV2
D: NA
size: many
J: TRBJ2-7
CDR3: CASRSNPGATYEQYF
DNA: TGTGCCAGCAGATCGAATCCGGGAGCTACCTACGAGCAGTACTTC

V: TRBV20-1
D: NA
size: NA
J: TRBJ1-5
CDR3: CSARDGVGNQPQHF
DNA: TGCAGTGCTAGAGATGGGGTAGGGAATCAGCCCCAGCATTTT

V: TRBV11-2
D: NA
size: NA
J: TRBJ2-5
CDR3: CASSLIAPDQYF
DNA: TGTGCCAGCAGCTTAATCGCCCCGGACCAGTACTTC

V: TRBV20-1
D: TRBD2
size: NA
J: TRBJ2-7
CDR3: CSARLAGGTSYEQYF
DNA: TGCAGTGCTAGATTAGCGGGGGGAACATCCTACGAGCAGTACTTC

V: TRBV28
D: NA
size: many
J: TRBJ2-2
CDR3: CASRRGTGELFF
DNA: TGTGCCAGCAGAAGGGGCACCGGGGAGCTGTTTTTT